What follows are 31 T cell receptor beta chains derived from one specimen sequenced in a study of OX40 agonist ivuxolimab in advanced cancers. Repertoires were generated with immunoSEQ multiplex PCR, while TCRdb's copy carries only in-frame clones and drops some. Of roughly 60,000 clones in the sample, roughly 81% were seen once. This specimen was CD4+ or CD8+ T cells sorted from blood, taken in a trial of the OX40 agonist ivuxolimab. The receptors here all came from an adult with an advanced solid tumor such as melanoma, head and neck, liver or kidney cancer.

This chain joins TRBV7-9 and TRBJ2-2, with D possibly being TRBD2 (5 bases). Germline values: CDR1 SEHNR, CDR2 FQNEAQ (reference sequence). The germline V and J ends were trimmed by 5 bases and 3 bases, with 10 bases remaining between them. The CDR3 is 14 residues long. Written as DNA, the CDR3 is TGTGCCAGCAGCACCTGGCGGGACACCGGGGAGCTGTTTTTT. Protein: CASSTWRDTGELFF.

In its sample, this clone was seen a few times. The chain uses TRBV19 and TRBJ2-1, with 7 nucleotides matching TRBD2. The length of the CDR3 is 15 residues. The germline CDR1 and CDR2 sequences are LNHDA and SQIVND (reference sequence). The V and J ends lost 7 bases and 1 base, in that order; junction bases with no gene match: 7. The CDR3 DNA reads as TGTGCCAGTACCCAGATGGGGGGGTCCTACAATGAGCAGTTCTTC. Its translation: CASTQMGGSYNEQFF.

The chain combines TRBV6-6 with TRBJ2-5; D may be TRBD2 (6 bases). The closer fit of TRBJ2-7 to the DNA end suggests the J call may be wrong. The CDR3 is 12 amino acids. Germline values: CDR1 MNHNY, CDR2 SVGAGI (reference sequence). CDR3 loop: CASSRGRNEQYF. The CDR3 DNA reads as TGTGCCAGCAGCCGGGGGAGAAACGAGCAGTACTTC.

The gene calls are TRBV30 and TRBJ1-2; the D gene is possibly TRBD1 (6 bases). This CDR3 comprises 13 residues. CDR1 GTSNPN and CDR2 SVGIG come from the germline V gene (reference sequence). Trimming removed 2 bases from V and 5 bases from J, with 12 bases in between. The CDR3 region is CAWSKLGAYGYTF. The CDR3, as DNA: TGTGCCTGGAGTAAGCTGGGGGCTTATGGCTACACCTTC.

This chain links TRBV9 with TRBJ2-1; 10 bases agree with TRBD2. The J segment lost 4 bases and the V segment lost 3 bases, leaving 4 bases of the junction unmatched. The CDR3 totals 15 residues. Germline CDR1 is SGDLS and CDR2 is YYNGEE. This CDR3 is CASSAAGGWYNEQFF. The CDR3 region has the DNA TGTGCCAGCAGCGCAGCGGGAGGGTGGTACAATGAGCAGTTCTTC. Supplemented by reference TRBV9 and TRBJ2-1, the full variable domain reads DSGVTQTPKHLITATGQRVTLRCSPRSGDLSVYWYQQSLDQGLQFLIQYYNGEERAKGNILERFSAQQFPDLHSELNLSSLELGDSALYFCASSAAGGWYNEQFFGPGTRLTVL.

To note about this clone: Other DNA variants within this sample encode the same CDR3. The chain uses TRBV11-3 and TRBJ2-3, with no clear D. The V gene lost 1 base and the J gene lost 4 bases, with 3 bases spanning the gap. Per germline, CDR1 SGHNT and CDR2 YENEEA. CDR3 size: 12 residues. CDR3 sequence reads: CASSLVADTQYF. The CDR3 DNA follows: TGTGCCAGCAGCTTAGTCGCAGATACGCAGTATTTT. Supplemented by reference TRBV11-3 and TRBJ2-3, the full variable domain reads EAGVVQSPRYKIIEKKQPVAFWCNPISGHNTLYWYLQNLGQGPELLIRYENEEAVDDSQLPKDRFSAERLKGVDSTLKIQPAELGDSAVYLCASSLVADTQYFGPGTRLTVL.

The genes are TRBV9 and TRBJ2-5; 7 bases are a match to TRBD1. Germline CDR1 is SGDLS and CDR2 is YYNGEE. After removal of 4 bases from V and 2 bases from J, the junction contained 11 bases not matched to a gene. The length of the CDR3 is 16 residues. CDR3 sequence (DNA): TGTGCCAGCAGCATACGGGACAGCCCTTTTCAAGAGACCCAGTACTTC. The encoded protein is CASSIRDSPFQETQYF.

The V and J genes are TRBV28 and TRBJ2-4; tentatively, D is TRBD2 (5 bases). Trimming took 5 bases from V and 6 from J, leaving 14 bases between them. CDR3 length equals 14 residues. The V gene's germline CDR1 is MDHEN and CDR2 SYDVKM. This CDR3 reads CASSTPGVGNIQYF. CDR3 coding DNA: TGTGCCAGCAGTACCCCCGGGGTTGGAAACATTCAGTACTTC.

This chain joins TRBV5-5 and TRBJ2-7, with D perhaps matching TRBD2 (5 bases). Germline V gene lookup returns CDR1 SGHKS and CDR2 YYEKEE (reference sequence). The CDR3 extends over 14 amino acids. V was cut by 3 bases and J by 5 bases, with 15 bases left in between. The CDR3 region has the DNA TGTGCCAGCAGCTCACCTAGGACTCCTAACGAGCAGTACTTC. Translation: CASSSPRTPNEQYF.

The chain combines TRBV4-1 with TRBJ2-5; 12 bases are shared with TRBD2. The CDR3 is made up of 15 amino acids. J gave up 5 bases and V 2 bases, and 3 bases lay outside the gene matches. Germline V gene data show CDR1 as MGHRA and CDR2 as YSYEKL. The CDR3 coding sequence is TGCGCCAGCAGCCAACTAGCGGGAGGGTTGGAGACCCAGTACTTC. Translating it yields CASSQLAGGLETQYF.

The chain uses TRBV28 and TRBJ2-3, with TRBD2 identical over 14 bases. V shed 6 bases, J shed 1 base, and the junction held 9 bases outside the gene matches. Germline V gene lookup returns CDR1 MDHEN and CDR2 SYDVKM. This CDR3 is built from 18 residues. CDR3 sequence (DNA): TGTGCCAGCAGGTCCGGGACTAGCGGGAGTTGGGGCACAGATACGCAGTATTTT. It yields the protein CASRSGTSGSWGTDTQYF.

CDR3 in amino acids: CASSLQGQANEAFF. DNA of the CDR3: TGTGCCAGCAGCTTACAAGGCCAGGCGAATGAAGCTTTCTTT. The gene calls are TRBV7-8 and TRBJ1-1; unclear D gene. V was clipped by 2 bases and J by 7 bases, with 14 bases between them. Germline V gene sequence: CDR1 SGHVS, CDR2 FQNEAQ. The length of the CDR3 is 14 residues.

The CDR3 region has the DNA TGTGCCAGCAGTGAAGAAGTGACAGGAGCCTCGTTTGGTGAGCAGTTCTTC. Translated, it gives CASSEEVTGASFGEQFF. The chain is built from TRBV6-1 and TRBJ2-1; TRBD1 is a possible D gene (6 bases). Trimming shortened V by 1 base and J by 9 bases, and 22 bases separated the two germline ends. The CDR3 is 17 residues long. The germline V gene has CDR1 MNHNS and CDR2 SASEGT.

The chain has TRBV19 and TRBJ2-3, with D possibly being TRBD1 (6 bases). Trimming shortened V by 4 bases and J by 2 bases, and 7 bases separated the two germline ends. Germline CDR1 reads LNHDA; CDR2 reads SQIVND (reference sequence). The CDR3 has 13 amino acids. The CDR3 reads CASSTGATDTQYF. CDR3 bases: TGTGCCAGTAGTACAGGGGCCACAGATACGCAGTATTTT.

The chain uses TRBV10-3 and TRBJ1-1; TRBD1 agrees at 7 bases. CDR3 size: 18 residues. CDR1 is ENHRY and CDR2 is SYGVKD in the germline V gene. Germline trimming cut 10 bases from V and 6 bases from J; bases unmatched to any gene: 26. In nucleotides, the CDR3 is TGTGCCACCAGACAGGGATGGTTGCGGAGCGGCCATCGGCCTGAAGCTTTCTTT. Amino acid sequence: CATRQGWLRSGHRPEAFF.

The chain recombines TRBV2 with TRBJ2-5; weak D call: TRBD1 (5 bases). The CDR3 spans 14 residues. V dropped 3 bases and J dropped 4 bases, with 12 bases sitting between them. Germline CDR1 is SNHLY and CDR2 is FYNNEI. The CDR3 sequence is CASSDRANGETQYF. The CDR3 DNA reads as TGTGCCAGCAGTGACAGGGCTAACGGAGAGACCCAGTACTTC. The entire variable domain, with the rest obtained from reference TRBV2 and TRBJ2-5, is as follows: EPEVTQTPSHQVTQMGQEVILRCVPISNHLYFYWYRQILGQKVEFLVSFYNNEISEKSEIFDDQFSVERPDGSNFTLKIRSTKLEDSAMYFCASSDRANGETQYFGPGTRLLVL.

J is TRBJ2-7 and V is TRBV11-2; TRBD1 might be the D (5 bases). Germline CDR1 is SGHAT and CDR2 is FQNNGV. The CDR3 length is 14 residues. With 2 bases removed from V and 4 bases from J, the gap between germline ends came to 12 bases. In DNA, the CDR3 is TGTGCCAGCAGCTTATTTGGGGCGAGGTACGAGCAGTACTTC. It translates to CASSLFGARYEQYF.

This chain connects TRBV5-1 to TRBJ2-7; D uncertain. The CDR3 length is 15 residues. V was cut by 2 bases and J by 4 bases, with 16 bases left in between. Germline V gene data show CDR1 as SGHRS and CDR2 as YFSETQ. This CDR3 reads CASSLITSSGYEQYF. CDR3 DNA sequence: TGCGCCAGCAGCTTAATTACCTCCTCCGGGTACGAGCAGTACTTC.

This chain uses TRBV6-4 with TRBJ1-6, with D perhaps TRBD1 (5 bases). Looked up from germline, CDR1 is MRHNA and CDR2 is SNTAGT. The CDR3 has 13 amino acids. The V end lost 6 bases, the J end lost 8 bases, and 11 bases lay between the germline ends. The CDR3 protein is CASRPTGDSPLHF. In nucleotides, the CDR3 is TGTGCCAGCAGGCCAACAGGAGATTCACCCCTCCACTTT.

The chain uses TRBV7-8 and TRBJ1-1, with TRBD1 as a possible D gene (5 bases). V was clipped by 2 bases and J by 4 bases, with 20 bases between them. The germline V gene encodes CDR1 SGHVS and CDR2 FQNEAQ. The CDR3 runs to 17 residues. DNA of the CDR3: TGTGCCAGCAGCTTAAATGGTAGAGGGGAGGAGGGCACTGAAGCTTTCTTT. Translation: CASSLNGRGEEGTEAFF.

This clone was found a few times. The chain combines TRBV7-3 with TRBJ2-1; D is perhaps TRBD1 (6 bases). The ends were cut back, 5 bases at V and 4 bases at J, with 15 bases in the middle. The CDR3 is 15 amino acids. The germline CDR1 and CDR2 sequences are SGHTA and FQGTGA. The CDR3: CASSPGTMGYNEQFF. CDR3 nucleotide sequence: TGTGCCAGCAGCCCCGGGACAATGGGATACAATGAGCAGTTCTTC.

The chain joins TRBV5-6 to TRBJ2-7, with a tentative D call TRBD1 (5 bases). CDR3 length: 14 residues. The V and J ends lost 6 bases and 3 bases respectively, with 16 bases between them. Germline V lookup: CDR1 SGHDT, CDR2 YYEEEE. CDR3 DNA sequence: TGTGCCAGCACCCTGGGAAGGGGTATCTACGAGCAGTACTTC. Protein product: CASTLGRGIYEQYF.

This sequence joins TRBV2 and TRBJ2-3; unclear D gene. V was pared by 8 bases and J by 5 bases, with 8 bases between. Germline CDR1 reads SNHLY; CDR2 reads FYNNEI. The CDR3 has 11 amino acids. For the CDR3, the DNA is TGTGCCAGCGGCAGGAAAGATACGCAGTATTTT. This translates into CASGRKDTQYF.

The gene calls are TRBV19 and TRBJ2-7; 12 positions agree with TRBD1. The germline CDR1 and CDR2 sequences are LNHDA and SQIVND (reference sequence). This CDR3 contains 17 residues. J was trimmed by 7 bases and V by 0 bases; bases with no gene match: 10. The CDR3 reads CASSIERPGQGAGEQYF. CDR3 bases: TGTGCCAGTAGTATAGAGCGCCCGGGACAGGGGGCGGGGGAGCAGTACTTC.

V gene TRBV6-1 combines with J gene TRBJ1-2; weak D call: TRBD1 (5 bases). The germline V and J ends were trimmed by 6 bases and 3 bases, with 17 bases remaining between them. This CDR3 region has 15 residues. Looked up from germline, CDR1 is MNHNS and CDR2 is SASEGT. The CDR3 sequence: CASSGTGPRDYGYTF. Here the CDR3 DNA reads TGTGCCAGCAGCGGGACCGGGCCTAGGGACTATGGCTACACCTTC.

V gene TRBV11-2 combines with J gene TRBJ2-7, with TRBD2 identical over 7 bases. Germline V gene lookup returns CDR1 SGHAT and CDR2 FQNNGV. Unmatched junction bases numbered 1, after V lost 3 bases and J lost 2 bases. The CDR3 is 13 amino acids. The CDR3 nucleotides read TGTGCCAGCAGCTTCCTAGCGGCCTACGAGCAGTACTTC. Protein sequence: CASSFLAAYEQYF. Full variable domain (remainder filled in from reference TRBV11-2 and TRBJ2-7): EAGVAQSPRYKIIEKRQSVAFWCNPISGHATLYWYQQILGQGPKLLIQFQNNGVVDDSQLPKDRFSAERLKGVDSTLKIQPAKLEDSAVYLCASSFLAAYEQYFGPGTRLTVT.

The chain is built from TRBV30 and TRBJ2-7, with a possible D match to TRBD1 (5 bases). CDR1 and CDR2 (germline): GTSNPN, SVGIG (reference sequence). Trimming removed 1 base at V and 5 bases at J, with 9 bases between. This CDR3 spans 12 amino acids. CDR3 nucleotides: TGTGCCTGGAGTGGGCAGGGCGACGAGCAGTACTTC. This translates into CAWSGQGDEQYF.

This chain connects TRBV11-2 to TRBJ1-6, with 7 bases matching TRBD1. Germline trimming cut 5 bases from V and 7 bases from J; bases unmatched to any gene: 5. The CDR3 covers 14 residues. Germline V gene lookup returns CDR1 SGHAT and CDR2 FQNNGV. The CDR3 loop is CASSKQGYNSPLHF. The DNA for the CDR3 is TGTGCCAGCAGCAAACAGGGGTACAATTCACCCCTCCACTTT.

The rearrangement uses TRBV9 and TRBJ2-3; D might be TRBD2 (6 bases). The CDR3 consists of 15 residues. Germline-derived CDR1 and CDR2 are SGDLS and YYNGEE. The ends were cut back, 1 base at V and 2 bases at J, with 11 bases in the middle. The CDR3, as DNA: TGTGCCAGCAGCGTATCCGGGAGAGACACAGATACGCAGTATTTT. Amino acids: CASSVSGRDTDTQYF.

The rearrangement uses TRBV12-2 and TRBJ2-7; the D call in the table, TRBD1, was not verified against the DNA. TRBV12-2 is noted as a pseudogene. The CDR3 runs 17 residues. This chain's CDR3 is CASRLEPRGLSTYEQYF. The DNA of the CDR3 is TGTGCAAGTCGCTTAGAGCCCAGGGGGCTATCGACCTACGAGCAGTACTTC.

The genes are TRBV11-2 and TRBJ2-7, with TRBD2 matching 11 bases. This CDR3 is 14 amino acids long. Trimming at V came to 2 bases and at J to 3 bases, leaving 0 bases not matched to a gene. Looked up from germline, CDR1 is SGHAT and CDR2 is FQNNGV. The CDR3 DNA follows: TGTGCCAGCAGCTTACTAGCGGGAGGCTACGAGCAGTACTTC. Translated, it gives CASSLLAGGYEQYF. The full variable domain, its missing parts supplied by reference TRBV11-2 and TRBJ2-7, is EAGVAQSPRYKIIEKRQSVAFWCNPISGHATLYWYQQILGQGPKLLIQFQNNGVVDDSQLPKDRFSAERLKGVDSTLKIQPAKLEDSAVYLCASSLLAGGYEQYFGPGTRLTVT.